This note documents a single T cell receptor (beta chain) sequence. Its antigen remains unknown. CDR1 and CDR2 (germline): SGHNT, YYREEE (reference sequence). V was clipped by 4 bases and J by 4 bases; unmatched bases: 3. The length of the CDR3 is 14 residues. The data derive from a study of cytomegalovirus exposure and HLA in healthy donors. A multiplex PCR was run with 60 Vbeta primers and 13 Jbeta primers. The method was immunoSEQ multiplex PCR; TCRdb's version includes in-frame clones alone and lacks a portion of them. There are approximately 79,000 clones in the sample; over 70% occur only once, and under 10% lies in the top ten. Study-wide results and limits: In vitro, a few CMV-associated chains proved specific for CMV antigens. As was reported, the HLA-A and HLA-B alleles of most subjects were accurately predicted from TCR beta sequences.

The sequence was obtained from a man aged 35-49 years in good health and CMV-seropositive. This sequence joins TRBV5-4 and TRBJ1-4; 8 nucleotides match TRBD1. What was sequenced was PBMCs. The CDR3 loop is CASSTTGGNEKLFF. In DNA form, the CDR3 reads TGTGCCAGCAGCACCACAGGGGGTAATGAAAAACTGTTTTTT.